The next 10 T cell receptor beta chains were all read from a single sample in a study of T cell changes during pregnancy in multiple sclerosis. Some clones are missing from TCRdb's copy, which holds only in-frame ones; the method was immunoSEQ multiplex PCR. Of tens of thousands of clones listed, more than 75% are singletons. The source was CD8+ T cells from peripheral blood mononuclear cells, collected before pregnancy. The receptors here all came from a female donor with multiple sclerosis, enrolled in a pregnancy study.

V usage is TRBV5-4 and J usage is TRBJ2-5; 12 bases match TRBD1. V lost 5 bases and J lost 5; bases outside the gene matches: 7. Germline loops: CDR1 SGHNT, CDR2 YYREEE (reference sequence). This CDR3 spans 15 amino acids. CDR3 sequence (DNA): TGTGCCAGCAGTTCCCCGGGACAGGGGGCTGAGACCCAGTACTTC. This sequence encodes CASSSPGQGAETQYF.

The J gene is TRBJ2-7, the V gene TRBV19; 7 bases align to TRBD2. The junction had 26 bases not matched to a gene; V was cut back by 3 bases and J by 9 bases. The germline gives CDR1 LNHDA, CDR2 SQIVND (reference sequence). The CDR3 length is 19 residues. The CDR3 coding sequence is TGTGCCAGTAGTATCCCCCCCCTGCCTAACGGTACGGGACTACCTGTGCAGTACTTC. This encodes CASSIPPLPNGTGLPVQYF. The full variable domain, in which reference TRBV19 and TRBJ2-7 provide the parts outside the CDR3, is DGGITQSPKYLFRKEGQNVTLSCEQNLNHDAMYWYRQDPGQGLRLIYYSQIVNDFQKGDIAEGYSVSREKKESFPLTVTSAQKNPTAFYLCASSIPPLPNGTGLPVQYFGPGTRLTVT.

The chain has TRBV10-1 and TRBJ2-7, with D perhaps TRBD1 (5 bases). The CDR3 totals 15 residues. Germline assignment: CDR1 WNHNN and CDR2 SYGVQD (reference sequence). Trimming shortened V by 2 bases and J by 0 bases, and 11 bases separated the two germline ends. CDR3 sequence reads: CASSEVKTGSYEQYF. CDR3 nucleotides: TGCGCCAGCAGTGAGGTAAAAACAGGCTCCTACGAGCAGTACTTC.

The chain joins TRBV2 to TRBJ1-4; 8 bases fit TRBD1. The trim removed 10 bases at V and 6 bases at J, leaving 4 bases unmatched. The length of the CDR3 is 12 residues. Germline V gene data show CDR1 as SNHLY and CDR2 as FYNNEI. The CDR3 spells CATTGGHEKLFF. In nucleotides, the CDR3 is TGTGCCACAACAGGGGGTCATGAAAAACTGTTTTTT.

This chain connects TRBV5-1 to TRBJ2-3, with 11 nucleotides matching TRBD2. Germline V gives CDR1 SGHRS, CDR2 YFSETQ. The length of the CDR3 is 17 residues. The V segment lost 4 bases and the J segment 3 bases; nucleotides outside the gene matches: 10. CDR3 region: CASSRDDSGRVTDTQYF. CDR3 coding DNA: TGCGCCAGCAGCCGAGATGATAGCGGGAGGGTGACAGATACGCAGTATTTT.

The genes are TRBV6-1 and TRBJ1-5, with D possibly TRBD1 on 5 matching bases. Germline V gene data show CDR1 as MNHNS and CDR2 as SASEGT. The CDR3 runs 16 residues. V lost 3 bases to trimming and J lost 7 bases, with 19 bases between them. This CDR3 reads CASSDGAGGYRQPQHF. In nucleotides, the CDR3 is TGTGCCAGCAGTGATGGGGCTGGAGGGTATCGCCAGCCCCAGCATTTT.

The chain uses TRBV7-7 and TRBJ2-5; TRBD2 matches at 8 bases. Germline V gene sequence: CDR1 SSHAT, CDR2 FNYEAQ (reference sequence). V gave up 1 base and J gave up 5 bases; unmatched junction bases: 9. The CDR3 consists of 16 residues. This CDR3 is CASSLGEAGVGETQYF. CDR3 nucleotides: TGTGCCAGCAGCTTAGGGGAAGCGGGAGTAGGGGAGACCCAGTACTTC.

This chain connects TRBV5-4 to TRBJ2-3, with no clear D. The germline V gene encodes CDR1 SGHNT and CDR2 YYREEE (reference sequence). V was clipped by 0 bases and J by 2 bases, with 7 bases between them. The CDR3 contains 14 residues. CDR3 region: CASSLVVDTDTQYF. The CDR3 coding sequence is TGTGCCAGCAGCTTGGTAGTCGACACAGATACGCAGTATTTT.

This sequence joins TRBV9 and TRBJ1-1, with 9 bases that match TRBD1. The CDR3 extends over 14 amino acids. V was pared by 2 bases and J by 3 bases, with 2 bases of the junction left unmatched. CDR1 is SGDLS, CDR2 YYNGEE, per germline. The chain's CDR3 is CASSVTGGDTEAFF. The CDR3 coding sequence is TGTGCCAGCAGCGTGACAGGGGGGGACACTGAAGCTTTCTTT.

The chain joins TRBV13 to TRBJ2-4; 7 positions match TRBD2. With V trimmed by 1 base and J by 0 bases, 12 bases remained unmatched. This CDR3 is built from 19 residues. Germline V lookup: CDR1 PRHDT, CDR2 FYEKMQ (reference sequence). The CDR3 sequence is CASSLAQLANDLAKNIQYF. In nucleotides, the CDR3 is TGTGCCAGCAGCTTAGCCCAACTAGCGAATGACTTAGCCAAAAACATTCAGTACTTC. The variable domain in full, with the rest retrieved from reference TRBV13 and TRBJ2-4, is AAGVIQSPRHLIKEKRETATLKCYPIPRHDTVYWYQQGPGQDPQFLISFYEKMQSDKGSIPDRFSAQQFSDYHSELNMSSLELGDSALYFCASSLAQLANDLAKNIQYFGAGTRLSVL.